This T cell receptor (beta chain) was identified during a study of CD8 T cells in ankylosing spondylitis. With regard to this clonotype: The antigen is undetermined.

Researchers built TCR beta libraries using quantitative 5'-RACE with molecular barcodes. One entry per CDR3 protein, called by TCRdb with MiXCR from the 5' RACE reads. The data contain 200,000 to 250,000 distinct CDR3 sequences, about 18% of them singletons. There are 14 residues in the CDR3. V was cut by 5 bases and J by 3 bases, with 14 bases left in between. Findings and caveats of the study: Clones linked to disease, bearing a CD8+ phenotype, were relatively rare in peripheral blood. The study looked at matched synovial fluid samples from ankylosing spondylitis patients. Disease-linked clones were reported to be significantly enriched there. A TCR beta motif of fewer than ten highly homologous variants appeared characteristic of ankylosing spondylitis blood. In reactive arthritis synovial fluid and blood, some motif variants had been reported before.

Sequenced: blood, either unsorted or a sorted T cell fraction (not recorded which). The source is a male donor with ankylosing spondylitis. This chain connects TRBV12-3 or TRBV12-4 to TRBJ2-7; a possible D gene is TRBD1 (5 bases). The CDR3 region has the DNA TGTGCCAGCAGTCATCTCGACAGTAACTACGAGCAGTACTTC. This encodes CASSHLDSNYEQYF.